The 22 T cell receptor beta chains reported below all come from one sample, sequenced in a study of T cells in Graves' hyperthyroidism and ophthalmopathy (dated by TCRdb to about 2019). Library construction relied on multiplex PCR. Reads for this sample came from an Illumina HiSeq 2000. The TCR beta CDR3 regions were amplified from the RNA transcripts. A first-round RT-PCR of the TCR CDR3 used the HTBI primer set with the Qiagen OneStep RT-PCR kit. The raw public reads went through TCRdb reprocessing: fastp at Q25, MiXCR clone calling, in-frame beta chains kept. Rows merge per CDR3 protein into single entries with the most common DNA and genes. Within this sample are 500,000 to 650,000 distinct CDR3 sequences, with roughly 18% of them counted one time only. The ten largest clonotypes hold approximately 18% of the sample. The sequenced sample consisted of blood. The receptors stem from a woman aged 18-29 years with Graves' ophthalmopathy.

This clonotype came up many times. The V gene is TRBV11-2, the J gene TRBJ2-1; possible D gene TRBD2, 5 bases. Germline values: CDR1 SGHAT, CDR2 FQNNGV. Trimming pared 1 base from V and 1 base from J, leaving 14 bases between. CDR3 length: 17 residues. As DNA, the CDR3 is TGTGCCAGCAGCTTAGCCAGACCGGGCGGGTCCTACAATGAGCAGTTCTTC. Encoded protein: CASSLARPGGSYNEQFF.

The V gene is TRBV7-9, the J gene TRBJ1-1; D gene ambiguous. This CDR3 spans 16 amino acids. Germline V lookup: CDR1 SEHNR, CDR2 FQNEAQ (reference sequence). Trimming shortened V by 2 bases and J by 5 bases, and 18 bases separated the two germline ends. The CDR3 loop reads CASSLIGSSPNTEAFF. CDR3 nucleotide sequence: TGTGCCAGCAGCTTAATTGGGAGTTCCCCTAATACTGAAGCTTTCTTT.

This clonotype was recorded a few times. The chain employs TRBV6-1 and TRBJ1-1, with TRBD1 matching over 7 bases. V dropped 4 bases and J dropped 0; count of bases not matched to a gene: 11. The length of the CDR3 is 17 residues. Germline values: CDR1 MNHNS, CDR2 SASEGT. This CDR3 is CASSGRDSGYMNTEAFF. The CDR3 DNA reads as TGTGCCAGCAGTGGCCGGGACAGTGGCTACATGAACACTGAAGCTTTCTTT.

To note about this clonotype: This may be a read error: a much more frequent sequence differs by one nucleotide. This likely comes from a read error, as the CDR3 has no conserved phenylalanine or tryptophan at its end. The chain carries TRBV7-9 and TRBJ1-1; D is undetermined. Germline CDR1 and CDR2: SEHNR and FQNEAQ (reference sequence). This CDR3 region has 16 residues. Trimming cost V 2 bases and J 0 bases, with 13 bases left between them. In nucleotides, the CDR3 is TGTGCCAGCAGCTTACCGAACGGGCCCATGAACACTGAAGCTTTCTCT. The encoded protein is CASSLPNGPMNTEAFS.

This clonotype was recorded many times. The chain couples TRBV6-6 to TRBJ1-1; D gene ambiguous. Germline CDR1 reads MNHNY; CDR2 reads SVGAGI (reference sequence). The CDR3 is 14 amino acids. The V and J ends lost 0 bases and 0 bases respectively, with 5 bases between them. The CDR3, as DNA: TGTGCCAGCAGTTACTCAGATTTGAACACTGAAGCTTTCTTT. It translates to CASSYSDLNTEAFF.

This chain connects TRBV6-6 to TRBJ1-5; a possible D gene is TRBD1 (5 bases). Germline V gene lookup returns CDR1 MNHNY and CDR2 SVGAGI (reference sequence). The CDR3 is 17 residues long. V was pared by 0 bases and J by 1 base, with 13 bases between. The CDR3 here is CASSYSAPGRSNQPQHF. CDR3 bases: TGTGCCAGCAGTTACTCTGCACCGGGGCGGAGCAATCAGCCCCAGCATTTT.

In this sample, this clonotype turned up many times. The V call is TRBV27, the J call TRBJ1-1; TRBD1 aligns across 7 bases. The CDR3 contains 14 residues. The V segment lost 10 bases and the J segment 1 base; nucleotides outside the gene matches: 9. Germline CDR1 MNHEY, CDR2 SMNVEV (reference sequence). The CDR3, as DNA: TGTGCCACCAAATTACAGGGGAGGAACACTGAAGCTTTCTTT. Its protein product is CATKLQGRNTEAFF.

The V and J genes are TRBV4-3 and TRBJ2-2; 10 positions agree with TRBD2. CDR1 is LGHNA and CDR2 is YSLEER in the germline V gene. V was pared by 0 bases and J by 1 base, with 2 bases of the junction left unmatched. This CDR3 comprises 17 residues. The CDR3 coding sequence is TGCGCCAGCAGCCAAGAGGGACTAGCGATGAACACCGGGGAGCTGTTTTTT. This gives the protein CASSQEGLAMNTGELFF.

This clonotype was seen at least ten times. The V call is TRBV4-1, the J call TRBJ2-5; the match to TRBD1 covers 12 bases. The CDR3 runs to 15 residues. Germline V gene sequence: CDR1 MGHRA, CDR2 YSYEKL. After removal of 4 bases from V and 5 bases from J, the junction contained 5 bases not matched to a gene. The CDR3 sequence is CASSRPGQGAETQYF. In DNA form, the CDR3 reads TGCGCCAGCAGCCGCCCGGGACAGGGGGCTGAGACCCAGTACTTC.

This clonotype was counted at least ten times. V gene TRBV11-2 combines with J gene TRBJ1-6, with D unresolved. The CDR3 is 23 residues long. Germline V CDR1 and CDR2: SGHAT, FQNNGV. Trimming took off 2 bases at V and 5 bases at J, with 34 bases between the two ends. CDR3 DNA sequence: TGTGCCAGCAGCTTATTCCTGGAGTCGGAACCCGAGTACGATTATACTAATAATTCACCCCTCCACTTT. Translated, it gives CASSLFLESEPEYDYTNNSPLHF.

CDR3 in amino acids: CASSFWAGGSTDTQYF. CDR3 nucleotide sequence: TGTGCCAGCAGTTTCTGGGCGGGAGGGAGCACAGATACGCAGTATTTT. The V and J genes are TRBV12-3 or TRBV12-4 and TRBJ2-3; TRBD2 matches at 9 bases. There are 16 residues in the CDR3. V was pared by 3 bases and J by 0 bases, with 4 bases of the junction left unmatched.

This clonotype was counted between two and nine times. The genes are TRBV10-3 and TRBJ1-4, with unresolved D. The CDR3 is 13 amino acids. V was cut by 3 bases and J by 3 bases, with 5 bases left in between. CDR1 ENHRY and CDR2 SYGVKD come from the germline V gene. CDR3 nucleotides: TGTGCCATCAGTGACGCATCTAATGAAAAACTGTTTTTT. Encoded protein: CAISDASNEKLFF.

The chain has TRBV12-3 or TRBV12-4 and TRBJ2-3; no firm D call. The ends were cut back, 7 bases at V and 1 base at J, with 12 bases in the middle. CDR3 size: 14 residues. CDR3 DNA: TGTGCCAGCAAGGGATCTTTCGGCACAGATACGCAGTATTTT. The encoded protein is CASKGSFGTDTQYF.

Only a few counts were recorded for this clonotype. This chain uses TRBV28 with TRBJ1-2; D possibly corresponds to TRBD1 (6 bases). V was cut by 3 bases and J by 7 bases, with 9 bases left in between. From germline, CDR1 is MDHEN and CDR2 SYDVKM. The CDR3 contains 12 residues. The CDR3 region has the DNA TGTGCCAGCAGTTTCAACAGGGCTGGCTACACCTTC. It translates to CASSFNRAGYTF.

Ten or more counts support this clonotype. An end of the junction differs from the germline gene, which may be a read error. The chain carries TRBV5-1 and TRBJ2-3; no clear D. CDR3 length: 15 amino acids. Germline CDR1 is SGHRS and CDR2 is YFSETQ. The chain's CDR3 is CASRLGTVAADTQYF. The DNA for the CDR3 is TGCGCCAGCAGGTTGGGAACGGTAGCCGCAGATACGCAGTATTTT.

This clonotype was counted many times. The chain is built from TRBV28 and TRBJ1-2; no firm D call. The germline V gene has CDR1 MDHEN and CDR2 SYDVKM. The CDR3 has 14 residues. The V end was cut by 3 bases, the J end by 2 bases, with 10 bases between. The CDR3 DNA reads TGTGCCAGCAGTTTCCTATCCGGGAACTATGGCTACACCTTC. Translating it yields CASSFLSGNYGYTF.

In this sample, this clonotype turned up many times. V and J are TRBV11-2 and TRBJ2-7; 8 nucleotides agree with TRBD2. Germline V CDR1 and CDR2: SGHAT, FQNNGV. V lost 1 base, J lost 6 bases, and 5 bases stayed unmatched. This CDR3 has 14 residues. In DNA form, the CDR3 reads TGTGCCAGCAGCTTAGGCCTAACTAGCGGCGAGCAGTACTTC. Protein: CASSLGLTSGEQYF.

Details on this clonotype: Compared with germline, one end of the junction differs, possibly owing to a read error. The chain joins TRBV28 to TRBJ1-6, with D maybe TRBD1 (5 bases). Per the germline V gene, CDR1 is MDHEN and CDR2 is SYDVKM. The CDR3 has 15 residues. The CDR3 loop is CVSSYLGGGNSPLHF. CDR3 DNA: TGTGTCAGCAGCTATCTTGGCGGGGGAAATTCACCCCTCCACTTT.

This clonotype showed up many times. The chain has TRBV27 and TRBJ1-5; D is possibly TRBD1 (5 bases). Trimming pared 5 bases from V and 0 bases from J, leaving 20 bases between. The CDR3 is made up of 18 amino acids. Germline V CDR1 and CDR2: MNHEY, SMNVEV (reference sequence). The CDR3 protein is CASSGGGGGPYSNQPQHF. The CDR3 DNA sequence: TGTGCCAGCAGTGGGGGGGGTGGGGGACCCTATAGCAATCAGCCCCAGCATTTT.

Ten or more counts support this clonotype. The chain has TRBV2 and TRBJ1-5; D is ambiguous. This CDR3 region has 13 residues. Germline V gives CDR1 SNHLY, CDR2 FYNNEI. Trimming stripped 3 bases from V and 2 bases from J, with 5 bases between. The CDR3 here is CASSDTRNQPQHF. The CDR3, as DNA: TGTGCCAGCAGTGATACGCGCAATCAGCCCCAGCATTTT.

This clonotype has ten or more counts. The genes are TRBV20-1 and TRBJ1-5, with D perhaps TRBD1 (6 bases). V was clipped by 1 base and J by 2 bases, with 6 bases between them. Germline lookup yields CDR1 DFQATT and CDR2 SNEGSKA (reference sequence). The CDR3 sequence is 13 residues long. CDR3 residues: CSARGTGNQPQHF. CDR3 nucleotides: TGCAGTGCTAGAGGGACAGGCAATCAGCCCCAGCATTTT.

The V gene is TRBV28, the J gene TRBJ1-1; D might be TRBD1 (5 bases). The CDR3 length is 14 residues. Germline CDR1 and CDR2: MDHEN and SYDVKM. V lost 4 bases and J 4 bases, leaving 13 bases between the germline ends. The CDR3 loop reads CASSYGTAGTEAFF. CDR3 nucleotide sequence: TGTGCCAGCAGTTACGGGACGGCGGGCACTGAAGCTTTCTTT.